The rows below give T cell receptor beta chains drawn from one sample of a study of cytomegalovirus exposure and HLA in healthy donors. Clones were read by immunoSEQ multiplex PCR, and TCRdb kept only the in-frame ones, dropping some. The sample holds over 55,000 clones, about four fifths seen once. Sample: PBMCs. The source is a man in his forties in good health and CMV-seronegative. Both conserved end residues are part of each CDR3. A D gene is named only where the DNA matches it firmly. The listing skips clone size in some rows; elsewhere it reads once, few, many or a size class.

V gene: TRBV7-9
clone size: NA
D gene: TRBD1
J gene: TRBJ2-7
CDR3 DNA: TGTGCCAGCAGCAAACAGGGGGCGAGCTACGAGCAGTACTTC
CDR3 protein: CASSKQGASYEQYF

V gene: TRBV19
clone size: NA
D gene: TRBD1
J gene: TRBJ1-4
CDR3 DNA: TGTGCCAGTAGTTTCGCCTTGGGACAGGGTGGGGAAAAACTGTTTTTT
CDR3 protein: CASSFALGQGGEKLFF

V gene: TRBV7-2
clone size: NA
D gene: NA
J gene: TRBJ2-1
CDR3 DNA: TGTGCCAGCAGCTCGCGGTCGTTTGGAATCAATGAGCAGTTCTTC
CDR3 protein: CASSSRSFGINEQFF

V gene: TRBV6-5
clone size: NA
D gene: NA
J gene: TRBJ2-3
CDR3 DNA: TGTGCCAGCAGTTCCAGGGGCCCCAGCACAGATACGCAGTATTTT
CDR3 protein: CASSSRGPSTDTQYF

V gene: TRBV27
clone size: NA
D gene: TRBD1
J gene: TRBJ2-4
CDR3 DNA: TGTGCCAGCAGTTCCTCCTCAGGGGGCTTAAAAAACATTCAGTACTTC
CDR3 protein: CASSSSSGGLKNIQYF

V gene: TRBV15
clone size: NA
D gene: NA
J gene: TRBJ1-6
CDR3 DNA: TGTGCCACCAGCAGAGATCTCATTTTTTCTAGGAGCTCCTATAATTCACCCCTCCACTTT
CDR3 protein: CATSRDLIFSRSSYNSPLHF

V gene: TRBV28
clone size: NA
D gene: TRBD1
J gene: TRBJ1-6
CDR3 DNA: TGTGCCAGCAGTGGACAGGGGAATTCACCCCTCCACTTT
CDR3 protein: CASSGQGNSPLHF

V gene: TRBV7-2
clone size: NA
D gene: NA
J gene: TRBJ1-3
CDR3 DNA: TGTGCCAGCAGCTTAGGAGTCTTTTCCGGAAACACCATATATTTT
CDR3 protein: CASSLGVFSGNTIYF

V gene: TRBV4-3
clone size: once
D gene: NA
J gene: TRBJ1-6
CDR3 DNA: TGCGCCAGCAGCCAACGTCTGAGTTCACCCCTCCACTTT
CDR3 protein: CASSQRLSSPLHF

V gene: TRBV5-6
clone size: NA
D gene: NA
J gene: TRBJ1-4
CDR3 DNA: TGTGCCAGCAGCACCGGACAGTCGGGTGAAAAACTGTTTTTT
CDR3 protein: CASSTGQSGEKLFF

V gene: TRBV6-1
clone size: NA
D gene: TRBD1
J gene: TRBJ1-2
CDR3 DNA: TGTGCCAGCAGTGGATACAGGGGGATCAACTATGGCTACACCTTC
CDR3 protein: CASSGYRGINYGYTF

V gene: TRBV2
clone size: NA
D gene: NA
J gene: TRBJ2-4
CDR3 DNA: TGTGCCAGCAGTGCTCAGGGGGGAAACATTCAGTACTTC
CDR3 protein: CASSAQGGNIQYF

V gene: TRBV9
clone size: NA
D gene: NA
J gene: TRBJ1-1
CDR3 DNA: TGTGCCAGCAGCGAGGGGGGGAGCACTGAAGCTTTCTTT
CDR3 protein: CASSEGGSTEAFF

V gene: TRBV30
clone size: NA
D gene: NA
J gene: TRBJ1-2
CDR3 DNA: TGTGCCTGGAGTAGGGAGTATGGCTACACCTTC
CDR3 protein: CAWSREYGYTF

V gene: TRBV5-4
clone size: NA
D gene: TRBD2
J gene: TRBJ2-3
CDR3 DNA: TGTGCCAGCAGCCGCACCATAGCGGGGGGGTCAGATACGCAGTATTTT
CDR3 protein: CASSRTIAGGSDTQYF

V gene: TRBV7-2
clone size: NA
D gene: NA
J gene: TRBJ1-3
CDR3 DNA: TGTGCCAGCAGCCGACGACAGAGCTCTGGAAACACCATATATTTT
CDR3 protein: CASSRRQSSGNTIYF

V gene: TRBV6-1
clone size: NA
D gene: TRBD2
J gene: TRBJ2-3
CDR3 DNA: TGTGCCAGCCTTAGCGGGGGGTTCGTGGGTACGCAGTATTTT
CDR3 protein: CASLSGGFVGTQYF

V gene: TRBV7-8
clone size: NA
D gene: TRBD1
J gene: TRBJ1-2
CDR3 DNA: TGTGCCAGCAGCGGGACAGGGGGCGACTATGGCTACACCTTC
CDR3 protein: CASSGTGGDYGYTF

V gene: TRBV4-1
clone size: NA
D gene: TRBD2
J gene: TRBJ2-3
CDR3 DNA: TGCGCCAGCAGCCCTCTAGCGGGGGGCCGTACAGATACGCAGTATTTT
CDR3 protein: CASSPLAGGRTDTQYF

V gene: TRBV18
clone size: few
D gene: NA
J gene: TRBJ1-6
CDR3 DNA: TGTGCCAGCTCACAGGACAGCTCTTCCAATTCAAATAATTCACCCCTCCACTTT
CDR3 protein: CASSQDSSSNSNNSPLHF

V gene: TRBV28
clone size: NA
D gene: NA
J gene: TRBJ2-7
CDR3 DNA: TGTGCCAGCAGCCCGGCCGTGGGGGCGTACGAGCAGTACTTC
CDR3 protein: CASSPAVGAYEQYF

V gene: TRBV5-1
clone size: NA
D gene: NA
J gene: TRBJ1-2
CDR3 DNA: TGCGCCAGCAGCTTGGTCGCGGGGACTAACTATGGCTACACCTTC
CDR3 protein: CASSLVAGTNYGYTF

V gene: TRBV2
clone size: few
D gene: NA
J gene: TRBJ1-1
CDR3 DNA: TGTGCCAGCAGTAAGAGACAGGTGATGAACACTGAAGCTTTCTTT
CDR3 protein: CASSKRQVMNTEAFF

V gene: TRBV7-9
clone size: NA
D gene: NA
J gene: TRBJ2-5
CDR3 DNA: TGTGCCAGCAGCGTCTCCGGGACTTTTGAGACCCAGTACTTC
CDR3 protein: CASSVSGTFETQYF

V gene: TRBV6-5
clone size: once
D gene: NA
J gene: TRBJ2-7
CDR3 DNA: TGTGCCAGCAGCCCAAGGACAGCCAGCTCCTACGAGCAGTACTTC
CDR3 protein: CASSPRTASSYEQYF

V gene: TRBV2
clone size: NA
D gene: TRBD2
J gene: TRBJ2-3
CDR3 DNA: TGTGCCAGCAGGGAACTAGCGGGGGGGGGCACAGATACGCAGTATTTT
CDR3 protein: CASRELAGGGTDTQYF

V gene: TRBV30
clone size: NA
D gene: NA
J gene: TRBJ1-2
CDR3 DNA: TGTGCCTGGAGTGGAGGGAACTATGGCTACACCTTC
CDR3 protein: CAWSGGNYGYTF

V gene: TRBV29-1
clone size: NA
D gene: TRBD1
J gene: TRBJ2-7
CDR3 DNA: TGCAGCGTTGAAGGGCGGGACAGGGGCCACGAGCAGTACTTC
CDR3 protein: CSVEGRDRGHEQYF

V gene: TRBV30
clone size: NA
D gene: TRBD1
J gene: TRBJ2-7
CDR3 DNA: TGTGCCTGGAGCTTAATGGGACAGGGATCGGGCGAGCAGTACTTC
CDR3 protein: CAWSLMGQGSGEQYF

V gene: TRBV6-6
clone size: NA
D gene: NA
J gene: TRBJ2-7
CDR3 DNA: TGTGCCAGCCAAACACGAGGGATCTACGAGCAGTACTTC
CDR3 protein: CASQTRGIYEQYF

V gene: TRBV27
clone size: few
D gene: NA
J gene: TRBJ1-1
CDR3 DNA: TGTGCCAGCAGTGCCCGTACGGGGATAACGGTCACTGAAGCTTTCTTT
CDR3 protein: CASSARTGITVTEAFF